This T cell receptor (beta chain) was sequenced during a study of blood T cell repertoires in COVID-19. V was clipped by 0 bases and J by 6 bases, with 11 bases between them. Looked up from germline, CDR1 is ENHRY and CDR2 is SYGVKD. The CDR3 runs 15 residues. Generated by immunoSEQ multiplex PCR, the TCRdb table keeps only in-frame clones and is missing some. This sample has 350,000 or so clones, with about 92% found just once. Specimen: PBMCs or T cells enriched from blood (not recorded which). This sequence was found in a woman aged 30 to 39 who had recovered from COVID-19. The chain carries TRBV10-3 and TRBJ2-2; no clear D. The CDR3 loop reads CAISESIVVAGELFF. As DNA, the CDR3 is TGTGCCATCAGTGAGTCGATTGTTGTAGCCGGGGAGCTGTTTTTT.